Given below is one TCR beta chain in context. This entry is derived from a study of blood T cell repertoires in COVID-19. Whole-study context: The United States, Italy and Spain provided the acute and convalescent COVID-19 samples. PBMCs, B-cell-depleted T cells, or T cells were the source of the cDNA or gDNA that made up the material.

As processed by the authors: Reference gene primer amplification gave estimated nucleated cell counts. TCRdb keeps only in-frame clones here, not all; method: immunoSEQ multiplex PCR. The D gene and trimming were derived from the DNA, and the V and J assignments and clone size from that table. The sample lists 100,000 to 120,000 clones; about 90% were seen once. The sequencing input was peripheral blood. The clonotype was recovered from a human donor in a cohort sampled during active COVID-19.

The CDR3 coding sequence is TGTGCCTCCGCGGGGACTACAGGGAACGAGCAGTACTTC. It encodes CASAGTTGNEQYF. J is TRBJ2-7 and V is TRBV9; D might be TRBD2 (7 bases). The CDR3 has 13 amino acids. With 10 bases removed from V and 5 bases from J, the gap between germline ends came to 19 bases. Germline loops: CDR1 SGDLS, CDR2 YYNGEE.